One TCR beta chain is described in this entry. Its antigen is undetermined. Assay used: immunoSEQ multiplex PCR; TCRdb lists only in-frame clones, some missing. This table has 80,000 to 100,000 clones, roughly nine tenths appearing once. The sample originates from a study of OX40 agonist ivuxolimab in advanced cancers. Study details: Participants, 82.7% male, averaged about 59 years of age, ranging from roughly 20 to 79.

Regarding the study as a whole: Some nonresponders likewise displayed low normalized T-cell clonal expansion. The specificity for antigen of the expanded peripheral T cells was not determined.

Excluded were patients having autoimmune disease history or systemic immunosuppression. The CDR3 consists of 13 residues. Germline loops: CDR1 SGHRS, CDR2 YFSETQ. Trimming removed 10 bases from V and 5 bases from J, with 17 bases in between. The TCR was taken from an adult with an advanced solid tumor such as melanoma, head and neck, liver or kidney cancer. The V and J genes are TRBV5-1 and TRBJ2-3; D not resolved. The sample here was CD4+ or CD8+ T cells sorted from blood, taken in a trial of the OX40 agonist ivuxolimab. The CDR3 bases are TGCGCCGCCCGCCCATCCCCCCGAGATACGCAGTATTTT. This encodes CAARPSPRDTQYF.